This T cell receptor (beta chain) stems from a study of neurological immune-mediated disorders. 5'RACE with 10-nucleotide random UMIs produced the cDNA. TCRdb analysed the 5' RACE reads with MiXCR anew, one entry per CDR3 protein. The sample consists of 46,000 or so distinct CDR3 sequences, 9% to 12% of them appearing once. Ten or more counts support this clonotype. What it recognizes is unknown. Study conclusions and caveats: The study found the most TCR clonal expansion in HTLV-1-associated myelopathy and the least in multiple sclerosis, below healthy controls.

The CDR3 loop spans 15 amino acids. Germline CDR1 reads MNHEY; CDR2 reads SVGAGI. V trimming: 5 bases; J trimming: 2 bases; junction bases outside the gene matches: 5. Source material: PBMCs. This TCR came from a woman aged 40 to 50 with HTLV-1-associated myelopathy (HAM/TSP). V usage is TRBV6-5 and J usage is TRBJ1-2; 10 nucleotides line up with TRBD1. This CDR3 reads CASSRTGGRNYGYTF. CDR3 DNA sequence: TGTGCCAGCAGTCGGACAGGGGGAAGAAACTATGGCTACACCTTC.